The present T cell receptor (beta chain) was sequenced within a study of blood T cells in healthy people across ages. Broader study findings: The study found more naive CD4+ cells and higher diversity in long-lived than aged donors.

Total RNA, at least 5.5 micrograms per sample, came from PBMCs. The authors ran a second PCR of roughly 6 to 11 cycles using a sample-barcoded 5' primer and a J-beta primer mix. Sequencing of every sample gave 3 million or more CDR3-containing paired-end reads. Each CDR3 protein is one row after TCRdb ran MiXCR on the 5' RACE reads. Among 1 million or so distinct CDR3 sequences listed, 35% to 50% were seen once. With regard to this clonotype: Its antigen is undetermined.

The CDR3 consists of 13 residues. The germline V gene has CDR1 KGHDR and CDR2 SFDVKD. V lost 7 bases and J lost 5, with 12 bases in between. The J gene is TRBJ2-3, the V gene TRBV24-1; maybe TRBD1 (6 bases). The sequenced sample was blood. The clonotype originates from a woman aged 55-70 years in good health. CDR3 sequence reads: CATRVGGEDTQYF. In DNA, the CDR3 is TGTGCCACCAGAGTTGGGGGCGAAGATACGCAGTATTTT.